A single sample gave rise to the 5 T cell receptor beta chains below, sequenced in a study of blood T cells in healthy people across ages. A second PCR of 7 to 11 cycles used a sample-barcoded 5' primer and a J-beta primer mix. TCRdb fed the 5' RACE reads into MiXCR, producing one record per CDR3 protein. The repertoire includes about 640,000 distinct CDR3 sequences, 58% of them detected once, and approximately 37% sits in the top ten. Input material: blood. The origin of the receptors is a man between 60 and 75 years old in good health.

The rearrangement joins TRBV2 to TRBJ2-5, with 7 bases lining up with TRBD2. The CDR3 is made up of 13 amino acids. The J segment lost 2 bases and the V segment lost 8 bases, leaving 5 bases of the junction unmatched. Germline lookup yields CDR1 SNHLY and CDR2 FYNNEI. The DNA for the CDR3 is TGTGCCAGCCGGCGGGGGAAACAAGAGACCCAGTACTTC. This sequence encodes CASRRGKQETQYF.

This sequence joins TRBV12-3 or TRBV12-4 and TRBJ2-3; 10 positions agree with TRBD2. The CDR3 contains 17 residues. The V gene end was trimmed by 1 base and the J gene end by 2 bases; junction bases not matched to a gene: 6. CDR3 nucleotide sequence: TGTGCCAGCAGTTTAGGGTCAAGCGGGGGGGCCACAGATACGCAGTATTTT. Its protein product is CASSLGSSGGATDTQYF.

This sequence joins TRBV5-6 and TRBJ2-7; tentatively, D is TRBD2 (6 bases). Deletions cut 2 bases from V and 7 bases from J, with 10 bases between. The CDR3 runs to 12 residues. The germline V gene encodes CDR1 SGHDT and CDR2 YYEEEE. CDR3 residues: CASSFGGVEQYF. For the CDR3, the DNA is TGTGCCAGCAGCTTCGGAGGGGTTGAGCAGTACTTC.

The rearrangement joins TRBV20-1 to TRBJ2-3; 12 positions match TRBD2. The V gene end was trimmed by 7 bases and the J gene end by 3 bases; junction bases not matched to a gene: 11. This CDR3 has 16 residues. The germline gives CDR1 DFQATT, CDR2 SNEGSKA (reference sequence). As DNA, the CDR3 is TGCAGTGTTCACAACTCAGGGACTAGCGGGACAGATACGCAGTATTTT. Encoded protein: CSVHNSGTSGTDTQYF.

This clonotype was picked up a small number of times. CDR3: CASRHGAGASYEQYF. Written as DNA, the CDR3 is TGTGCCAGCAGACACGGGGCGGGGGCCTCCTACGAGCAGTACTTC. The chain recombines TRBV6-6 with TRBJ2-7; tentative D call: TRBD2 (7 bases). The germline V gene encodes CDR1 MNHNY and CDR2 SVGAGI (reference sequence). This CDR3 comprises 15 residues. V was clipped by 6 bases and J by 0 bases, with 15 bases between them.